Each of the 25 T cell receptor beta chains below was sequenced from the same sample in a study of blood T cell repertoires in COVID-19. The protocol was immunoSEQ multiplex PCR, while the TCRdb copy is restricted to in-frame clones and leaves out a portion. The repertoire holds around 220,000 clones, with 70% to 90% as singletons. Sequenced: peripheral blood. The source of these receptors is a woman aged 40 to 50 who had recovered from COVID-19.

This clone was counted a single time. The chain combines TRBV19 with TRBJ2-5; 8 bases line up with TRBD1. This CDR3 has 14 residues. The ends lost 4 bases at V and 4 bases at J; junction bases unmatched: 5. Germline CDR1 is LNHDA and CDR2 is SQIVND (reference sequence). CDR3 residues: CASSTDRGTETQYF. In nucleotides, the CDR3 is TGTGCCAGTAGTACCGACAGGGGTACAGAGACCCAGTACTTC.

The chain couples TRBV18 to TRBJ2-1, with 14 bases aligning to TRBD2. The CDR3 contains 16 residues. J gave up 6 bases and V 4 bases, and 5 bases lay outside the gene matches. CDR1 KGHSH and CDR2 LQKENI come from the germline V gene. The CDR3 region is CASSLGTSGSPNEQFF. In nucleotides, the CDR3 is TGTGCCAGCTCACTGGGGACTAGCGGGAGCCCCAATGAGCAGTTCTTC.

The V gene is TRBV6-5, the J gene TRBJ1-3; D is ambiguous. The CDR3 length is 15 residues. V gave up 0 bases and J gave up 0 bases, with 6 bases separating them. In germline, CDR1 is MNHEY, CDR2 SVGAGI. CDR3 in amino acids: CASSYSTSSGNTIYF. The CDR3 nucleotides read TGTGCCAGCAGTTACTCCACAAGCTCTGGAAACACCATATATTTT.

This clone was counted a single time. This chain uses TRBV6-6 with TRBJ2-7, with TRBD2 identical over 14 bases. This CDR3 has 16 amino acids. Germline trimming cut 2 bases from V and 5 bases from J; bases unmatched to any gene: 5. In germline, CDR1 is MNHNY, CDR2 SVGAGI (reference sequence). The CDR3 sequence is CASSYMTSGRENEQYF. The CDR3 coding sequence is TGTGCCAGCAGTTACATGACTAGCGGGAGGGAAAACGAGCAGTACTTC.

The chain has TRBV4-1 and TRBJ2-6; D unresolved. The CDR3 covers 15 residues. Germline lookup yields CDR1 MGHRA and CDR2 YSYEKL. The V end lost 2 bases, the J end lost 0 bases, and 5 bases lay between the germline ends. The CDR3 DNA sequence: TGCGCCAGCAGCCAATCTTACTCTGGGGCCAACGTCCTGACTTTC. It yields the protein CASSQSYSGANVLTF.

The rearrangement joins TRBV27 to TRBJ2-7, with unresolved D. The CDR3 is made up of 13 amino acids. The germline CDR1 and CDR2 sequences are MNHEY and SMNVEV (reference sequence). Trimming left V 6 bases short and J 0 bases short, with 9 bases between. This CDR3 reads CASRGRVSYEQYF. The CDR3 nucleotides are TGTGCCAGCAGGGGCCGAGTCTCCTACGAGCAGTACTTC.

The rearrangement links TRBV11-2 to TRBJ2-5, with 10 bases lining up with TRBD2. After removal of 0 bases from V and 10 bases from J, the junction contained 14 bases not matched to a gene. The CDR3 runs 17 residues. The germline gives CDR1 SGHAT, CDR2 FQNNGV. For the CDR3, the DNA is TGTGCCAGCAGCTTAGAGCTAGCGGGGGAGGTCCTGGGAGACCAGTACTTC. Residues: CASSLELAGEVLGDQYF.

The chain uses TRBV6-5 and TRBJ2-5; 8 positions match TRBD2. The CDR3 sequence is 15 residues long. Germline V gene sequence: CDR1 MNHEY, CDR2 SVGAGI. The V gene end was trimmed by 2 bases and the J gene end by 0 bases; junction bases not matched to a gene: 2. The CDR3 DNA follows: TGTGCCAGCAGTTACGGCGGGGGGAACCAAGAGACCCAGTACTTC. Residues: CASSYGGGNQETQYF.

The chain joins TRBV27 to TRBJ1-2; 7 nucleotides align to TRBD1. V trimming: 8 bases; J trimming: 4 bases; junction bases outside the gene matches: 19. Germline V gene data show CDR1 as MNHEY and CDR2 as SMNVEV (reference sequence). The CDR3 is made up of 17 amino acids. The CDR3 reads CASHDNVLTGNVYGYTF. The CDR3 DNA follows: TGTGCCAGCCATGATAACGTATTGACAGGGAACGTCTATGGCTACACCTTC.

V is TRBV2 and J is TRBJ2-5, with 7 bases that match TRBD2. The CDR3 covers 16 residues. CDR1 and CDR2 (germline): SNHLY, FYNNEI. V lost 8 bases to trimming and J lost 5 bases; unmatched junction nucleotides: 17. This CDR3 reads CASLSVTSSYLETQYF. Written as DNA, the CDR3 is TGTGCCAGCCTTTCTGTGACTAGCAGTTATTTGGAGACCCAGTACTTC.

This clone is a singleton in its sample. The J gene is TRBJ2-3, the V gene TRBV3-1 (or the pseudogene TRBV3-2); 8 bases are a match to TRBD2. CDR1 is LGHDT and CDR2 is YNNKEL in the germline V gene (reference sequence). With V trimmed by 1 base and J by 0 bases, 9 bases remained unmatched. The CDR3 length is 18 residues. The CDR3 coding sequence is TGTGCCAGCAGCCAAGTCGGGACTAGGTGGTCTAGCACAGATACGCAGTATTTT. Protein sequence: CASSQVGTRWSSTDTQYF.

This sequence joins TRBV30 and TRBJ2-7, with TRBD1 matching over 9 bases. Germline CDR1 GTSNPN, CDR2 SVGIG (reference sequence). This CDR3 spans 16 amino acids. The V and J ends lost 4 bases and 3 bases, in that order; junction bases with no gene match: 13. In DNA form, the CDR3 reads TGTGCCTGGACTCCCCGGGGCGGGACAGGGTACTACGAGCAGTACTTC. It is translated as CAWTPRGGTGYYEQYF. Combining the CDR3 with reference TRBV30 and TRBJ2-7 gives the whole variable domain SQTIHQWPATLVQPVGSPLSLECTVEGTSNPNLYWYRQAAGRGLQLLFYSVGIGQISSEVPQNLSASRPQDRQFILSSKKLLLSDSGFYLCAWTPRGGTGYYEQYFGPGTRLTVT.

V gene TRBV6-2 or TRBV6-3 combines with J gene TRBJ1-5, with 7 nucleotides matching TRBD1. This CDR3 has 16 amino acids. V was pared by 6 bases and J by 7 bases, with 15 bases of the junction left unmatched. From germline, CDR1 is MNHEY and CDR2 SVGEGT. CDR3: CASSPGQGGGRQPQHF. The CDR3 bases are TGTGCCAGCAGCCCTGGGCAGGGGGGTGGAAGGCAGCCCCAGCATTTT.

The V gene is TRBV28, the J gene TRBJ2-7; TRBD2 matches 8 bases. V lost 2 bases and J lost 3; bases outside the gene matches: 6. The CDR3 sequence is 15 residues long. The germline gives CDR1 MDHEN, CDR2 SYDVKM. The CDR3: CASSLIRTSFYEQYF. CDR3 DNA sequence: TGTGCCAGCAGTTTAATACGGACTAGCTTCTACGAGCAGTACTTC.

The chain carries TRBV12-3 or TRBV12-4 and TRBJ2-7; D might be TRBD1 (5 bases). The CDR3 runs to 13 residues. V lost 3 bases, J lost 2 bases, and 8 bases lay in between. The CDR3 loop is CASSLTQAYEQYF. The CDR3 nucleotides read TGTGCCAGCAGTTTGACACAGGCCTACGAGCAGTACTTC.

V gene TRBV30 combines with J gene TRBJ1-6; D gene unclear. In germline, CDR1 is GTSNPN, CDR2 SVGIG (reference sequence). The V end lost 0 bases, the J end lost 6 bases, and 9 bases lay between the germline ends. The CDR3 contains 14 residues. The CDR3 nucleotides are TGTGCCTGGAGTGTACGTCTGGCTAATTCACCCCTCCACTTT. It codes for CAWSVRLANSPLHF.

The V gene is TRBV7-2, the J gene TRBJ2-5; 7 nucleotides agree with TRBD1. The CDR3 runs to 16 residues. The V gene end was trimmed by 5 bases and the J gene end by 5 bases; junction bases not matched to a gene: 14. Germline V gene sequence: CDR1 SGHTA, CDR2 FQGNSA. The CDR3 is CASSTFGTATGETQYF. The CDR3 DNA is TGTGCCAGCAGCACCTTTGGGACAGCCACCGGGGAGACCCAGTACTTC.

V usage is TRBV5-1 and J usage is TRBJ2-1; D unresolved. The CDR3 contains 14 residues. Germline V lookup: CDR1 SGHRS, CDR2 YFSETQ. V was pared by 0 bases and J by 6 bases, with 10 bases between. The CDR3 spells CASSLGGLSNEQFF. The CDR3 DNA sequence: TGCGCCAGCAGCTTGGGCGGATTGAGCAATGAGCAGTTCTTC.

Of note for this clone: The same CDR3 arises from other DNA sequences in this sample as well. This chain joins TRBV5-1 and TRBJ2-5; no firm D call. Germline V gene sequence: CDR1 SGHRS, CDR2 YFSETQ. This CDR3 is built from 12 residues. V was cut by 0 bases and J by 5 bases, with 5 bases left in between. CDR3 nucleotides: TGCGCCAGCAGCTTGGCTAGGGAGACCCAGTACTTC. Translation gives CASSLARETQYF.

Only one count was recorded for this clone. This chain connects TRBV5-1 to TRBJ2-5; D is perhaps TRBD1 (7 bases). Trimming removed 3 bases from V and 1 base from J, with 22 bases in between. The CDR3 extends over 18 amino acids. Germline V gene sequence: CDR1 SGHRS, CDR2 YFSETQ. The DNA of the CDR3 is TGCGCCAGCAGCTCGTGGGGACTTGGACAGGCGGGCCAAGAGACCCAGTACTTC. Its translation: CASSSWGLGQAGQETQYF.

The V and J genes are TRBV18 and TRBJ2-7; D is possibly TRBD1 (6 bases). V was pared by 2 bases and J by 3 bases, with 20 bases between. This CDR3 has 17 amino acids. Germline lookup yields CDR1 KGHSH and CDR2 LQKENI. CDR3 sequence (DNA): TGTGCCAGCTCACCAATTCCCCTCCGGACAGCCGGCTACGAGCAGTACTTC. Its translation is CASSPIPLRTAGYEQYF.

The chain employs TRBV21-1 and TRBJ1-1. TRBV21-1 is a pseudogene locus. The CDR3 length is 14 residues. The CDR3: CASSKEEWNTEAFF. For the CDR3, the DNA is TGTGCCAGCAGCAAAGAGGAGTGGAACACTGAAGCTTTCTTT.

This chain joins TRBV7-2 and TRBJ2-5, with D possibly matching TRBD2 (7 bases). This CDR3 region has 16 residues. V dropped 5 bases and J dropped 4 bases, with 20 bases sitting between them. CDR1 is SGHTA and CDR2 is FQGNSA in the germline V gene. The CDR3 DNA follows: TGTGCCAGCAGCATCTATTATAGGGAGGGGGGAGAGACCCAGTACTTC. This encodes CASSIYYREGGETQYF.

The chain employs TRBV18 and TRBJ2-7, with a weak D call TRBD2 (7 bases). The V end lost 8 bases, the J end lost 5 bases, and 28 bases lay between the germline ends. This CDR3 contains 17 residues. Germline V gene sequence: CDR1 KGHSH, CDR2 LQKENI. The CDR3, as DNA: TGTGCCAGCGAAAGTAACGGACTAGGGCCAGGGGAACACGAGCAGTACTTC. This codes for CASESNGLGPGEHEQYF.

The rearrangement links TRBV19 to TRBJ1-2; 7 positions agree with TRBD1. Germline values: CDR1 LNHDA, CDR2 SQIVND (reference sequence). The CDR3 covers 16 residues. V lost 3 bases to trimming and J lost 4 bases; unmatched junction nucleotides: 11. CDR3 bases: TGTGCCAGTAGTATTAACGGAGGGGGCTCGTTCTATGGCTACACCTTC. Protein: CASSINGGGSFYGYTF.